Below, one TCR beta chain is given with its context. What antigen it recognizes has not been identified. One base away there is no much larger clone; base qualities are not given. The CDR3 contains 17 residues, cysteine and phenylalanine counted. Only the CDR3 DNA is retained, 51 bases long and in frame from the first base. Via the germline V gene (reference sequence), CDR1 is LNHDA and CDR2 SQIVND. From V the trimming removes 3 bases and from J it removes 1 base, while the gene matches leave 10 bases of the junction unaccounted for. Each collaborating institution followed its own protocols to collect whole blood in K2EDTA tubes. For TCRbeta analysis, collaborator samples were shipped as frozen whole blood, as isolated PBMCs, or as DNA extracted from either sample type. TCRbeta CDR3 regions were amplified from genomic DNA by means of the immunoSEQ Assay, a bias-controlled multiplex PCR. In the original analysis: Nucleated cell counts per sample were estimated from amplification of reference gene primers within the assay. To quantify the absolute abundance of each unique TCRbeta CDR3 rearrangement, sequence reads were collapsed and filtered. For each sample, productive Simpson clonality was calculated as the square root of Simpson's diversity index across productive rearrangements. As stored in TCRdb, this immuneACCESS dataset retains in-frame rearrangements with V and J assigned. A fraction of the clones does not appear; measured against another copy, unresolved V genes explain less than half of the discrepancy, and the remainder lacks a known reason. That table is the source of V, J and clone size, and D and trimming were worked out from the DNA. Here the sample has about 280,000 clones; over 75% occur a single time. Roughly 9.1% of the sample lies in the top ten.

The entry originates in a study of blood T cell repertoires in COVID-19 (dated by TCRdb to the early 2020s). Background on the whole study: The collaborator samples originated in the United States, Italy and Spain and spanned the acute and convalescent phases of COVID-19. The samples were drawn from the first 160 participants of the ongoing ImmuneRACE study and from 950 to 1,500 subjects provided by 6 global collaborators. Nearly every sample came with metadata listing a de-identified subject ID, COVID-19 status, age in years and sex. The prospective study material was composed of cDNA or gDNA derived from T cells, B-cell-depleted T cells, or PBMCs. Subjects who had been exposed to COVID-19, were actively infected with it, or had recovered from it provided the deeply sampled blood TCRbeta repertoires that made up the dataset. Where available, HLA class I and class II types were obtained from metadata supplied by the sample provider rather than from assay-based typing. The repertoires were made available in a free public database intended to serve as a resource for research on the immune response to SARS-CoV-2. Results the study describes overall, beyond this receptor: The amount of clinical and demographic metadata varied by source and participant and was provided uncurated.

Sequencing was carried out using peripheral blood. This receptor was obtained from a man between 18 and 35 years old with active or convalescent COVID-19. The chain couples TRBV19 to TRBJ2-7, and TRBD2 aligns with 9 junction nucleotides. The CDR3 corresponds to CASSISSGGLNSYEQYF. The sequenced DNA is TGTGCCAGTAGTATCTCGAGCGGGGGGCTCAATTCCTACGAGCAGTACTTC.